What follows are 28 T cell receptor beta chains derived from one specimen sequenced in a study of shared clonotypes between healthy human individuals. Here immunoSEQ multiplex PCR was the method, and the copy in TCRdb shows in-frame clones only, minus some. The top ten hold about 1.1% of the sample, which has about 2 million clones, less than 95% seen once. Selected positively for CCR7 and CD45RO-negative, naive CD8 cells excluded terminally differentiated effector memory CD45RA+ cells. Sequenced input: naive CD8+ T cells sorted from blood. These TCRs come from a man between 18 and 35 years old in good health.

The V gene is TRBV6-5, the J gene TRBJ1-2; D unresolved. The CDR3 runs to 14 residues. Germline assignment: CDR1 MNHEY and CDR2 SVGAGI. Trimming left V 4 bases short and J 7 bases short, with 16 bases between. The CDR3 loop is CASSSRAPVPGYTF. The CDR3 DNA sequence: TGTGCCAGCAGTTCCCGAGCCCCGGTTCCTGGCTACACCTTC.

As for this clone: In the same sample, other DNA sequences code for this CDR3. CDR3 in DNA: TGTGCCAGCAGCTTGGGGTGGGGCACAGATACGCAGTATTTT. As protein: CASSLGWGTDTQYF. The chain links TRBV5-4 to TRBJ2-3; D gene ambiguous. The V gene's germline CDR1 is SGHNT and CDR2 YYREEE (reference sequence). The CDR3 is made up of 14 amino acids. V lost 0 bases and J 1 base, leaving 6 bases between the germline ends.

The rearrangement uses TRBV13 and TRBJ2-3; D call uncertain. Between the trimmed V and J ends, which lost 0 bases and 0 bases, there was a span of 7 bases. CDR1 and CDR2 (germline): PRHDT, FYEKMQ (reference sequence). There are 15 residues in the CDR3. Written as DNA, the CDR3 is TGTGCCAGCAGCTTAGGGCAGGTTAGCACAGATACGCAGTATTTT. Translation gives CASSLGQVSTDTQYF.

The chain has TRBV15 and TRBJ2-5, with no clear D. Germline-derived CDR1 and CDR2 are LNHNV and YYDKDF (reference sequence). V lost 4 bases, J lost 0 bases, and 6 bases lay in between. The CDR3 consists of 13 residues. This CDR3 reads CATSKGYQETQYF. The CDR3 DNA reads as TGTGCCACCAGCAAAGGGTACCAAGAGACCCAGTACTTC.

This clone was detected once. Other nucleotide sequences in the sample specify the same CDR3. The chain combines TRBV9 with TRBJ1-6; maybe TRBD1 (5 bases). The CDR3 covers 12 residues. CDR1 and CDR2 (germline): SGDLS, YYNGEE. Trimming left V 5 bases short and J 10 bases short, with 10 bases between. This CDR3 is CASRQGSSPLHF. The CDR3 nucleotides read TGTGCCAGCAGGCAGGGAAGCTCACCCCTCCACTTT.

This clone appeared once. The CDR3 coding sequence is TGTGCCAGCAGTTTGATGGACGGAACCTACGAGCAGTACTTC. Translated, it gives CASSLMDGTYEQYF. J is TRBJ2-7 and V is TRBV28; D gene uncertain. The CDR3 loop spans 14 amino acids. The V end was cut by 3 bases, the J end by 2 bases, with 11 bases between. CDR1 is MDHEN, CDR2 SYDVKM, per germline.

CDR3 sequence: CASSDSGRGEQYF. In DNA, the CDR3 is TGTGCCAGCAGCGATAGCGGGAGGGGAGAGCAGTACTTC. This chain links TRBV7-9 with TRBJ2-7; 11 bases match TRBD2. CDR1 and CDR2 (germline): SEHNR, FQNEAQ (reference sequence). The ends lost 5 bases at V and 7 bases at J; junction bases unmatched: 4. The CDR3 spans 13 residues.

The J gene is TRBJ2-7, the V gene TRBV9, with 8 bases identical to TRBD2. The ends lost 4 bases at V and 5 bases at J; junction bases unmatched: 11. The germline V gene has CDR1 SGDLS and CDR2 YYNGEE. The CDR3 is made up of 15 amino acids. The CDR3 reads CASSPRGGTSHEQYF. Here the CDR3 DNA reads TGTGCCAGCAGCCCCCGTGGAGGGACTAGTCACGAGCAGTACTTC. Complete variable domain (other parts from reference TRBV9 and TRBJ2-7): DSGVTQTPKHLITATGQRVTLRCSPRSGDLSVYWYQQSLDQGLQFLIQYYNGEERAKGNILERFSAQQFPDLHSELNLSSLELGDSALYFCASSPRGGTSHEQYFGPGTRLTVT.

The chain carries TRBV27 and TRBJ2-3, with D possibly being TRBD1 or TRBD2 (5 bases each). Between the trimmed V and J ends, which lost 4 bases and 0 bases, there was a span of 11 bases. The CDR3 loop spans 15 amino acids. The germline V gene has CDR1 MNHEY and CDR2 SMNVEV (reference sequence). The CDR3 spells CASSWDGPSTDTQYF. DNA for the CDR3: TGTGCCAGCAGTTGGGACGGCCCAAGCACAGATACGCAGTATTTT.

The V and J genes are TRBV12-5 and TRBJ1-1; the D gene is possibly TRBD1 (6 bases). The germline V gene encodes CDR1 LGHNT and CDR2 FRNRAP. This CDR3 has 14 amino acids. V lost 0 bases and J 4 bases, leaving 9 bases between the germline ends. CDR3 sequence reads: CASGLVQGTTEAFF. CDR3 nucleotide sequence: TGTGCTAGTGGTTTGGTACAGGGAACCACTGAAGCTTTCTTT.

The chain links TRBV29-1 to TRBJ2-7; D tentatively reads TRBD1 or TRBD2 (5 bases each). The V end was cut by 6 bases, the J end by 4 bases, with 13 bases between. CDR3 length: 12 residues. Germline V gives CDR1 SQVTM, CDR2 ANQGSEA. CDR3 sequence: CSVERGPYEQYF. As DNA, the CDR3 is TGCAGCGTCGAGAGGGGCCCTTACGAGCAGTACTTC.

The gene calls are TRBV27 and TRBJ1-4; 7 bases align to TRBD1. Germline V CDR1 and CDR2: MNHEY, SMNVEV (reference sequence). CDR3 length: 15 amino acids. After removal of 3 bases from V and 7 bases from J, the junction contained 8 bases not matched to a gene. The CDR3, as DNA: TGTGCCAGCAGTTTCCGACAGGGTCTTGGTGAAAAACTGTTTTTT. Amino acids: CASSFRQGLGEKLFF.

The rearrangement uses TRBV6-5 and TRBJ2-7; tentative D call: TRBD2 (6 bases). Trimming left V 6 bases short and J 2 bases short, with 17 bases between. CDR1 and CDR2 (germline): MNHEY, SVGAGI. The CDR3 is made up of 15 amino acids. The CDR3 coding sequence is TGTGCCAGCAGCCCGGGGGTGTCCTCTGCCTACGAGCAGTACTTC. This gives the protein CASSPGVSSAYEQYF.

The chain employs TRBV5-8 and TRBJ1-1, with D perhaps TRBD1 (5 bases). The CDR3 is 14 residues long. Germline-derived CDR1 and CDR2 are SGHTS and YDEGEE. V lost 4 bases and J lost 0, with 10 bases in between. The CDR3, as DNA: TGTGCCAGCAGCCTGGGACGGCTGAACACTGAAGCTTTCTTT. Translated: CASSLGRLNTEAFF.

This clone showed up just once. The V call is TRBV10-1, the J call TRBJ2-1; possibly TRBD1 for D (6 bases). The ends were cut back, 6 bases at V and 0 bases at J, with 18 bases in the middle. CDR3 size: 17 residues. Germline CDR1 reads WNHNN; CDR2 reads SYGVQD (reference sequence). CDR3 protein: CASSVWDITSSYNEQFF. The CDR3 DNA follows: TGCGCCAGCAGCGTCTGGGACATAACAAGCTCCTACAATGAGCAGTTCTTC.

The chain couples TRBV7-3 to TRBJ1-2; 10 bases are shared with TRBD1. After removal of 5 bases from V and 4 bases from J, the junction contained 7 bases not matched to a gene. Germline V gene sequence: CDR1 SGHTA, CDR2 FQGTGA. The CDR3 consists of 15 residues. The chain's CDR3 is CASSPTGGSSYGYTF. For the CDR3, the DNA is TGTGCCAGCAGCCCGACAGGGGGCAGTAGCTATGGCTACACCTTC.

This clone was counted a few times. The rearrangement joins TRBV30 to TRBJ2-7; weak D call: TRBD2 (6 bases). The CDR3 sequence is 15 residues long. Germline lookup yields CDR1 GTSNPN and CDR2 SVGIG (reference sequence). The V end was cut by 1 base, the J end by 3 bases, with 16 bases between. DNA for the CDR3: TGTGCCTGGAGTGATGATCGAGCGGGTGTCTACGAGCAGTACTTC. It codes for CAWSDDRAGVYEQYF. Full variable domain (outside the CDR3, taken from reference TRBV30 and TRBJ2-7): SQTIHQWPATLVQPVGSPLSLECTVEGTSNPNLYWYRQAAGRGLQLLFYSVGIGQISSEVPQNLSASRPQDRQFILSSKKLLLSDSGFYLCAWSDDRAGVYEQYFGPGTRLTVT.

The chain couples TRBV6-5 to TRBJ2-7, with 14 bases fitting TRBD2. CDR3 length equals 16 residues. V shed 1 base, J shed 3 bases, and the junction held 2 bases outside the gene matches. Looked up from germline, CDR1 is MNHEY and CDR2 is SVGAGI. CDR3 sequence: CASSYFGTSGSYEQYF. CDR3 sequence (DNA): TGTGCCAGCAGTTACTTTGGGACTAGCGGGAGCTACGAGCAGTACTTC.

The J gene is TRBJ1-2, the V gene TRBV19; maybe TRBD1 (5 bases). CDR3 length: 16 amino acids. V was trimmed by 2 bases and J by 12 bases, leaving 25 bases between them. Germline CDR1 reads LNHDA; CDR2 reads SQIVND (reference sequence). CDR3 coding DNA: TGTGCCAGTAGTATACCCGGGGGGGACTCACCATGGCGCAACACCTTC. Protein: CASSIPGGDSPWRNTF.

The rearrangement links TRBV29-1 to TRBJ2-2, with 10 positions matching TRBD1. The trim removed 6 bases at V and 0 bases at J, leaving 1 base unmatched. The V gene's germline CDR1 is SQVTM and CDR2 ANQGSEA. The CDR3 consists of 14 residues. CDR3 nucleotides: TGCAGCGTCGGGACAGGGGCGAACACCGGGGAGCTGTTTTTT. This encodes CSVGTGANTGELFF.

The chain uses TRBV7-9 and TRBJ2-3; D is unclear. The CDR3 covers 16 residues. Trimming removed 0 bases at V and 1 base at J, with 11 bases between. Germline V CDR1 and CDR2: SEHNR, FQNEAQ (reference sequence). The CDR3 DNA reads TGTGCCAGCAGCTTAGCTAGGTGGGAAGGCACAGATACGCAGTATTTT. Protein: CASSLARWEGTDTQYF.

This clone was recorded once. This rearrangement joins TRBV5-5 to TRBJ1-1; D call uncertain. Trimming shortened V by 1 base and J by 0 bases, and 7 bases separated the two germline ends. The CDR3 loop spans 14 amino acids. Germline CDR1 and CDR2: SGHKS and YYEKEE (reference sequence). The CDR3: CASSLWVMNTEAFF. CDR3 DNA sequence: TGTGCCAGCAGCTTGTGGGTTATGAACACTGAAGCTTTCTTT.

The genes are TRBV29-1 and TRBJ2-7, with D possibly being TRBD1 (6 bases). The ends were cut back, 4 bases at V and 3 bases at J, with 16 bases in the middle. From germline, CDR1 is SQVTM and CDR2 ANQGSEA. The CDR3 runs to 14 residues. The CDR3 loop is CSVVDRGRGYEQYF. The CDR3 coding sequence is TGCAGCGTTGTGGACCGGGGCAGGGGCTACGAGCAGTACTTC.

This chain connects TRBV2 to TRBJ2-3; 7 positions match TRBD2. Unmatched junction bases numbered 7, after V lost 6 bases and J lost 1 base. Germline V lookup: CDR1 SNHLY, CDR2 FYNNEI. There are 15 residues in the CDR3. CDR3 DNA: TGTGCCAGCAGCTCTTTCACTAGCGGCACAGATACGCAGTATTTT. This gives the protein CASSSFTSGTDTQYF.

The chain uses TRBV7-9 and TRBJ2-3, with 7 bases that match TRBD2. Trimming cost V 5 bases and J 5 bases; bases outside gene matches: 10. The germline V gene has CDR1 SEHNR and CDR2 FQNEAQ (reference sequence). The CDR3 spans 15 residues. The CDR3 reads CASSPGGGAGDTQYF. The CDR3 bases are TGTGCCAGCAGCCCGGGGGGAGGGGCCGGAGATACGCAGTATTTT.

CDR3 region: CASSLDGLDTGELFF. The CDR3 DNA reads as TGTGCCAGCAGCTTAGATGGACTGGACACCGGGGAGCTGTTTTTT. The V and J genes are TRBV11-2 and TRBJ2-2; tentative D call: TRBD2 (5 bases). V was trimmed by 0 bases and J by 3 bases, leaving 8 bases between them. The CDR3 length is 15 residues. CDR1 is SGHAT and CDR2 is FQNNGV in the germline V gene.

The chain is built from TRBV27 and TRBJ1-5; 12 bases align to TRBD1. The CDR3 consists of 16 residues. Looked up from germline, CDR1 is MNHEY and CDR2 is SMNVEV (reference sequence). V dropped 7 bases and J dropped 6; count of bases not matched to a gene: 10. The CDR3 spells CASTRLGQGAGQPQHF. The DNA for the CDR3 is TGTGCCAGCACCAGACTGGGACAGGGGGCGGGTCAGCCCCAGCATTTT.

The genes are TRBV10-2 and TRBJ2-3; D might be TRBD2 (5 bases). Trimming cost V 7 bases and J 6 bases, with 20 bases left between them. The CDR3 is 15 residues long. The V gene's germline CDR1 is WSHSY and CDR2 SAAADI. Here the CDR3 reads CASMGAAPKPDTQYF. CDR3 DNA: TGCGCCAGCATGGGAGCGGCCCCGAAGCCGGATACGCAGTATTTT.